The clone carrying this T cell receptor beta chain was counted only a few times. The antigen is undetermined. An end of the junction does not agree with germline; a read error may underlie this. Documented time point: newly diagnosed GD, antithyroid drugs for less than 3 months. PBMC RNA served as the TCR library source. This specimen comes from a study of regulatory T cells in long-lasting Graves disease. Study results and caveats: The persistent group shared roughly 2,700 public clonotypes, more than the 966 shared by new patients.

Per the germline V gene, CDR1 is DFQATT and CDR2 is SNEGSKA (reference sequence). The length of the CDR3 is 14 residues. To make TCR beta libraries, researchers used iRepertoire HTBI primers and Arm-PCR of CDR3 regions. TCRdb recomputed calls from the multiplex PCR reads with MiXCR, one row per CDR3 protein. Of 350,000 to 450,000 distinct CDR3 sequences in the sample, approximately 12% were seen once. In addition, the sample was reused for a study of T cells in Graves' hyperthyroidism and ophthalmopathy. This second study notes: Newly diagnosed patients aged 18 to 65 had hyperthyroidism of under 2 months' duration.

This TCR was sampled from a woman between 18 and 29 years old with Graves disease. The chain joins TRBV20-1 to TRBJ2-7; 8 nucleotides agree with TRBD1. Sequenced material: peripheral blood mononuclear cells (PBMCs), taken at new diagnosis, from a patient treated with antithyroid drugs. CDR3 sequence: CSAPYGQGSYEQHF. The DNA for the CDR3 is TGCAGTGCCCCGTACGGACAGGGAAGCTACGAGCAGCACTTC.